These T cell receptor beta chains were read from a single sample in a study of T cell responses to AZD1222 COVID-19 vaccine. The protocol was immunoSEQ multiplex PCR, while the TCRdb copy is restricted to in-frame clones and leaves out a portion. The data contain under 95,000 clones, 85% to 90% of them singletons. Sequencing was performed on peripheral blood, taken on day 0 of AZD1222 vaccination. The receptors stem from an adult in good health. Both conserved end residues are part of each CDR3. D genes are given only for firm matches.

NA,TRBJ2-5,TRBV3-1/TRBV3-2,CASSLRGVAETQYF,TGTGCCAGCAGCCTTCGAGGGGTGGCGGAGACCCAGTACTTC
TRBD2,TRBJ2-3,TRBV9,CASSEELAGSQYF,TGTGCCAGCAGCGAAGAACTAGCGGGGAGTCAGTATTTT
NA,TRBJ1-3,TRBV25-1,CASSVPSSGNTIYF,TGTGCCAGCAGTGTCCCCAGCTCTGGAAACACCATATATTTT
NA,TRBJ2-3,TRBV6-5,CASSYSGPSTDTQYF,TGTGCCAGCAGTTACTCGGGACCAAGCACAGATACGCAGTATTTT
NA,TRBJ1-1,TRBV30,CAWSMGAEAFF,TGTGCCTGGAGTATGGGAGCTGAAGCTTTCTTT
NA,TRBJ2-3,TRBV30,CAWSSGVKEYF,TGTGCCTGGAGCAGTGGTGTTAAGGAGTATTTT
TRBD2,TRBJ2-5,TRBV5-1,CASSRAGVVEETQYF,TGCGCCAGCAGCCGAGCGGGGGTTGTCGAAGAGACCCAGTACTTC
NA,TRBJ2-2,TRBV21-1,CASSKGLGGELFF,TGTGCCAGCAGCAAAGGCCTCGGCGGGGAGCTGTTTTTT
NA,TRBJ1-5,TRBV19,CASSDGSQPQHF,TGTGCCAGCTCAGACGGGAGTCAGCCCCAGCATTTT
NA,TRBJ1-1,TRBV7-9,CASSLRQENTEAFF,TGTGCCAGCAGCTTAAGGCAGGAAAACACTGAAGCTTTCTTT
NA,TRBJ1-5,TRBV7-9,CASSLEGMVSGGSQPQHF,TGTGCCAGCAGCTTAGAAGGGATGGTGTCGGGGGGAAGTCAGCCCCAGCATTTT
TRBD1,TRBJ1-1,TRBV6-5,CASRHNDRGNTEAFF,TGTGCCAGCAGACACAACGACAGGGGTAATACTGAAGCTTTCTTT
NA,TRBJ1-5,TRBV7-8,CASSLGDTASPQHF,TGTGCCAGCAGCTTAGGGGACACGGCGAGCCCCCAGCATTTT
TRBD2,TRBJ2-1,TRBV6-2/TRBV6-3,CASSWERGGSYNEQFF,TGTGCCAGCAGTTGGGAGCGGGGCGGCTCCTACAATGAGCAGTTCTTC
TRBD1,TRBJ2-7,TRBV6-5,CASSRDRDYEQYF,TGTGCCAGCAGCAGGGACAGGGATTACGAGCAGTACTTC
NA,TRBJ2-3,TRBV18,CASSPLIKQGTPSTDTQYF,TGTGCCAGCTCACCGTTAATTAAGCAGGGTACCCCTAGCACAGATACGCAGTATTTT
NA,TRBJ1-5,TRBV21-1,CASFAVQGSCQPQHF,TGTGCCAGCTTCGCCGTACAGGGGAGTTGTCAGCCCCAGCATTTT